These 31 T cell receptor beta chains originate from one sample sequenced in a study of spatial heterogeneity in lung cancer. Time point here: sample taken at primary tumor resection. No cell sorting; template was whole RNA from tumor, lung tissue or PBMC. TCRdb fed the 5' RACE reads into MiXCR, producing one record per CDR3 protein. Of tens of thousands of distinct CDR3 sequences in the sample, around 12% were seen once. Sequenced material: PBMCs, taken at surgery. These receptors all come from a male donor with early-stage non-small cell lung cancer.

This clonotype has only a few counts. J is TRBJ1-6 and V is TRBV25-1, with D possibly matching TRBD1 (6 bases). Trimming pared 5 bases from V and 8 bases from J, leaving 13 bases between. Per the germline V gene, CDR1 is MGHDK and CDR2 is SYGVNS. The CDR3 is made up of 14 amino acids. The CDR3: CASSPHRADSPLHF. The CDR3 DNA follows: TGTGCCAGCAGTCCCCACAGGGCTGATTCACCCCTCCACTTT.

This clonotype was seen a few times. The chain couples TRBV7-2 to TRBJ1-2; no reliable D call. V was shortened by 5 bases and J by 0 bases, with 7 bases between the two germline ends. This CDR3 contains 13 residues. Per germline, CDR1 SGHTA and CDR2 FQGNSA. Here the CDR3 reads CASSKYTNYGYTF. As DNA, the CDR3 is TGTGCCAGCAGCAAATATACTAACTATGGCTACACCTTC.

The chain carries TRBV7-9 and TRBJ1-1, with TRBD1 matching over 7 bases. The germline V gene has CDR1 SEHNR and CDR2 FQNEAQ (reference sequence). With 6 bases clipped from V and 4 bases from J, the junction kept 5 bases outside the gene matches. The length of the CDR3 is 13 residues. This CDR3 is CASRLQGFTEAFF. CDR3 DNA: TGTGCCAGCAGACTACAGGGGTTCACTGAAGCTTTCTTT. Drawing the rest from reference TRBV7-9 and TRBJ1-1, the complete variable domain is DTGVSQNPRHKITKRGQNVTFRCDPISEHNRLYWYRQTLGQGPEFLTYFQNEAQLEKSRLLSDRFSAERPKGSFSTLEIQRTEQGDSAMYLCASRLQGFTEAFFGQGTRLTVV.

The sample holds one count of this clonotype. The chain recombines TRBV9 with TRBJ1-1; a weak D match, TRBD1 (6 bases). Germline V CDR1 and CDR2: SGDLS, YYNGEE. Trimming shortened V by 1 base and J by 0 bases, and 10 bases separated the two germline ends. The CDR3 totals 15 residues. This CDR3 reads CASSVKGGLNTEAFF. In DNA, the CDR3 is TGTGCCAGCAGCGTAAAGGGGGGATTGAACACTGAAGCTTTCTTT.

There are a few counts of this clonotype. The V call is TRBV12-3 or TRBV12-4, the J call TRBJ2-7; TRBD2 matches at 8 bases. The CDR3 is made up of 14 amino acids. V shed 7 bases, J shed 1 base, and the junction held 6 bases outside the gene matches. The CDR3 DNA reads as TGTGCCAGCACCTTAGCGGGACTATCCTACGAGCAGTACTTC. Its protein product is CASTLAGLSYEQYF.

The rearrangement joins TRBV29-1 to TRBJ2-2; 12 bases align to TRBD2. The CDR3 has 15 residues. V gave up 6 bases and J gave up 4 bases; unmatched junction bases: 6. Per germline, CDR1 SQVTM and CDR2 ANQGSEA. In DNA form, the CDR3 reads TGCAGCGTCCTAGCGGGAGGGCCCGGCACCGGGGAGCTGTTTTTT. Translated: CSVLAGGPGTGELFF.

J is TRBJ1-1 and V is TRBV7-6; tentatively, D is TRBD1 (5 bases). The CDR3 covers 11 residues. The germline V gene has CDR1 SGHVS and CDR2 FNYEAQ. V lost 4 bases to trimming and J lost 6 bases, with 6 bases between them. The CDR3 DNA sequence: TGTGCCAGCAGCTCGGGGGCTGAAGCTTTCTTT. Residues: CASSSGAEAFF.

In its sample, this clonotype was seen many times. The chain is built from TRBV28 and TRBJ1-1; TRBD1 matches 8 bases. The CDR3 covers 12 residues. V dropped 11 bases and J dropped 5; count of bases not matched to a gene: 7. Germline lookup yields CDR1 MDHEN and CDR2 SYDVKM. The CDR3: CAGQGQRTEAFF. In DNA, the CDR3 is TGTGCCGGACAGGGTCAAAGGACTGAAGCTTTCTTT.

This clonotype was counted many times. The chain joins TRBV7-9 to TRBJ2-7; possibly TRBD2 for D (5 bases). Germline lookup yields CDR1 SEHNR and CDR2 FQNEAQ (reference sequence). This CDR3 has 16 residues. V was cut by 0 bases and J by 5 bases, with 17 bases left in between. CDR3 sequence: CASSLARTNGVHEQYF. CDR3 nucleotides: TGTGCCAGCAGCTTAGCTCGGACCAACGGGGTCCACGAGCAGTACTTC. The full variable domain, with the rest looked up from reference TRBV7-9 and TRBJ2-7, is DTGVSQNPRHKITKRGQNVTFRCDPISEHNRLYWYRQTLGQGPEFLTYFQNEAQLEKSRLLSDRFSAERPKGSFSTLEIQRTEQGDSAMYLCASSLARTNGVHEQYFGPGTRLTVT.

There are many counts of this clonotype. This rearrangement joins TRBV29-1 to TRBJ1-1; D unclear. The CDR3 covers 10 residues. V was pared by 7 bases and J by 3 bases, with 6 bases between. In germline, CDR1 is SQVTM, CDR2 ANQGSEA. The CDR3 nucleotides are TGCAGCGCCCGATACACTGAAGCTTTCTTT. Translating gives CSARYTEAFF.

This chain links TRBV2 with TRBJ1-5; a weak D match, TRBD1 (6 bases). In germline, CDR1 is SNHLY, CDR2 FYNNEI. The CDR3 is 15 residues long. Between the trimmed V and J ends, which lost 0 bases and 7 bases, there was a span of 13 bases. The CDR3 sequence: CASSEAGGGGQPQHF. Written as DNA, the CDR3 is TGTGCCAGCAGTGAAGCAGGAGGGGGAGGGCAGCCCCAGCATTTT. Drawing the rest from reference TRBV2 and TRBJ1-5, the complete variable domain is EPEVTQTPSHQVTQMGQEVILRCVPISNHLYFYWYRQILGQKVEFLVSFYNNEISEKSEIFDDQFSVERPDGSNFTLKIRSTKLEDSAMYFCASSEAGGGGQPQHFGDGTRLSIL.

This clonotype was observed many times. CDR3: CASSQGQPNTGELFF. CDR3 nucleotides: TGTGCCAGCAGTCAGGGACAGCCTAACACCGGGGAGCTGTTTTTT. The chain uses TRBV27 and TRBJ2-2; 7 bases fit TRBD1. The J segment lost 2 bases and the V segment lost 5 bases, leaving 5 bases of the junction unmatched. This CDR3 contains 15 residues. CDR1 is MNHEY, CDR2 SMNVEV, per germline (reference sequence).

The chain combines TRBV7-2 with TRBJ2-7; a weak D match, TRBD2 (6 bases). Deletions cut 1 base from V and 7 bases from J, with 17 bases between. Per germline, CDR1 SGHTA and CDR2 FQGNSA. CDR3 size: 15 residues. CDR3 in DNA: TGTGCCAGCAGCTTAGAAGGTGGGGGGACGGGGGAGCAGTACTTC. Amino acid sequence: CASSLEGGGTGEQYF.

In its sample, this clonotype was seen a few times. The rearrangement links TRBV5-1 to TRBJ1-1; D is unclear. The germline V gene encodes CDR1 SGHRS and CDR2 YFSETQ. This CDR3 region has 15 residues. V was pared by 0 bases and J by 4 bases, with 13 bases between. CDR3 DNA: TGCGCCAGCAGCTTGGTTGCGGGATCAGGCACTGAAGCTTTCTTT. Translating gives CASSLVAGSGTEAFF.

This chain links TRBV12-5 with TRBJ2-7; D may be TRBD1 or TRBD2 (5 bases each). The CDR3 is made up of 15 amino acids. Germline assignment: CDR1 LGHNT and CDR2 FRNRAP. V lost 5 bases and J 2 bases, leaving 16 bases between the germline ends. The DNA for the CDR3 is TGTGCTAGTGGTCCCGCCGGGGCAGGCCCCTACGAGCAGTACTTC. Protein product: CASGPAGAGPYEQYF.

This clonotype was observed a few times. The CDR3 coding sequence is TGCAGCGTGGTAACGGGACAGGGGCCCTACGAGCAGTACTTC. Its translation: CSVVTGQGPYEQYF. The V call is TRBV29-1, the J call TRBJ2-7, with 10 nucleotides matching TRBD1. The V gene's germline CDR1 is SQVTM and CDR2 ANQGSEA. The CDR3 is 14 amino acids. Trimming cost V 6 bases and J 2 bases; bases outside gene matches: 7.

In its sample, this clonotype is medium-sized. The chain has TRBV10-3 and TRBJ1-1; 7 bases match TRBD1. CDR1 and CDR2 from the germline V gene are ENHRY and SYGVKD. V shed 4 bases, J shed 1 base, and the junction held 0 bases outside the gene matches. The CDR3 extends over 13 amino acids. Here the CDR3 DNA reads TGTGCCATCAGTGGGACAGGGAACACTGAAGCTTTCTTT. Protein sequence: CAISGTGNTEAFF.

The J gene is TRBJ2-2, the V gene TRBV20-1, with D perhaps TRBD2 (5 bases). V shed 6 bases and J shed 7 bases, with 21 bases lying between them. The CDR3 runs 15 residues. The V gene's germline CDR1 is DFQATT and CDR2 SNEGSKA (reference sequence). The CDR3 sequence: CSAAGPRTPYGELFF. The CDR3 DNA is TGCAGTGCCGCGGGCCCCCGGACGCCGTACGGGGAGCTGTTTTTT.

V usage is TRBV20-1 and J usage is TRBJ2-7; the match to TRBD2 covers 7 bases. CDR1 and CDR2 (germline): DFQATT, SNEGSKA (reference sequence). CDR3 length: 14 amino acids. Trimming at V came to 2 bases and at J to 4 bases, leaving 8 bases not matched to a gene. The CDR3 is CSARRLGGSYEQYF. Written as DNA, the CDR3 is TGCAGTGCTAGAAGACTGGGGGGGTCGTACGAGCAGTACTTC.

There are many counts of this clonotype. The rearrangement uses TRBV6-5 and TRBJ1-5; D may be TRBD1 (6 bases). This CDR3 region has 14 residues. Trimming shortened V by 6 bases and J by 4 bases, and 13 bases separated the two germline ends. CDR1 and CDR2 (germline): MNHEY, SVGAGI. The CDR3 loop reads CASRQQGRNQPQHF. CDR3 bases: TGTGCCAGCAGACAACAGGGTCGGAATCAGCCCCAGCATTTT.

In its sample, this clonotype was seen once. The chain uses TRBV5-4 and TRBJ2-1; TRBD1 aligns across 8 bases. The ends lost 3 bases at V and 4 bases at J; junction bases unmatched: 6. The CDR3 loop spans 15 amino acids. Per the germline V gene, CDR1 is SGHNT and CDR2 is YYREEE (reference sequence). CDR3 DNA sequence: TGTGCCAGCAGCTCCGGACAGGGCATTTACAATGAGCAGTTCTTC. This codes for CASSSGQGIYNEQFF.

The V and J genes are TRBV2 and TRBJ2-5; D gene ambiguous. The V gene lost 6 bases and the J gene lost 1 base, with 6 bases spanning the gap. Germline V gene lookup returns CDR1 SNHLY and CDR2 FYNNEI. This CDR3 comprises 12 residues. DNA for the CDR3: TGTGCCAGCAGCCCTGGCCAAGAGACCCAGTACTTC. Protein sequence: CASSPGQETQYF.

This clonotype was picked up a small number of times. The V gene is TRBV5-1, the J gene TRBJ2-5, with a tentative D call TRBD1 (5 bases). V was pared by 0 bases and J by 4 bases, with 13 bases between. CDR1 and CDR2 from the germline V gene are SGHRS and YFSETQ. The CDR3 totals 15 residues. DNA of the CDR3: TGCGCCAGCAGCTTGGCTGGACACCAGGGAGAGACCCAGTACTTC. This translates into CASSLAGHQGETQYF.

This clonotype was found many times. This rearrangement joins TRBV7-2 to TRBJ2-7; 8 bases agree with TRBD2. The CDR3 is made up of 15 amino acids. Germline-derived CDR1 and CDR2 are SGHTA and FQGNSA. V shed 1 base, J shed 3 bases, and the junction held 5 bases outside the gene matches. CDR3 in DNA: TGTGCCAGCAGCTTAGGGAGCGGGACTAGCTACGAGCAGTACTTC. Translating gives CASSLGSGTSYEQYF.

This clonotype was seen ten or more times. The rearrangement joins TRBV24-1 to TRBJ1-5; the match to TRBD1 covers 7 bases. The CDR3 spans 13 residues. Germline assignment: CDR1 KGHDR and CDR2 SFDVKD. With 11 bases clipped from V and 4 bases from J, the junction kept 7 bases outside the gene matches. CDR3 nucleotides: TGTGCCATACAACAGGGGCTAAATCAGCCCCAGCATTTT. This codes for CAIQQGLNQPQHF.

The chain is built from TRBV5-1 and TRBJ2-5; possibly TRBD2 for D (6 bases). Germline CDR1 and CDR2: SGHRS and YFSETQ. There are 14 residues in the CDR3. Between the trimmed V and J ends, which lost 0 bases and 2 bases, there was a span of 8 bases. For the CDR3, the DNA is TGCGCCAGCAGCTTGGGTAGCGGTCAAGAGACCCAGTACTTC. It translates to CASSLGSGQETQYF.

This clonotype was counted only a few times. The rearrangement joins TRBV20-1 to TRBJ2-2; 7 positions match TRBD2. CDR3 size: 15 residues. The J segment lost 3 bases and the V segment lost 5 bases, leaving 9 bases of the junction unmatched. Germline CDR1 reads DFQATT; CDR2 reads SNEGSKA (reference sequence). The CDR3 loop is CSAREEGLYTGELFF. DNA for the CDR3: TGCAGTGCTCGGGAGGAGGGACTCTACACCGGGGAGCTGTTTTTT.

This chain connects TRBV5-1 to TRBJ2-2; D ambiguous. V lost 1 base and J lost 6, with 10 bases in between. This CDR3 has 14 residues. Looked up from germline, CDR1 is SGHRS and CDR2 is YFSETQ. CDR3 sequence reads: CASSLTLEAGELFF. In nucleotides, the CDR3 is TGCGCCAGCAGCTTGACTCTAGAGGCCGGGGAGCTGTTTTTT.

This clonotype was observed at least ten times. V usage is TRBV6-2 or TRBV6-3 and J usage is TRBJ2-4; 15 bases agree with TRBD2. The CDR3 is 16 amino acids. Per the germline V gene, CDR1 is MNHEY and CDR2 is SVGEGT. With 10 bases clipped from V and 8 bases from J, the junction kept 12 bases outside the gene matches. CDR3 sequence (DNA): TGTGCCACCTTCTCCGGGACTAGCGGGGGGAAGGACATTCAGTACTTC. It yields the protein CATFSGTSGGKDIQYF.

This chain uses TRBV30 with TRBJ2-2; D remains unclear. Germline assignment: CDR1 GTSNPN and CDR2 SVGIG (reference sequence). The CDR3 sequence is 13 residues long. Trimming took off 1 base at V and 5 bases at J, with 8 bases between the two ends. CDR3 protein: CAWSASGTGELFF. The CDR3 DNA sequence: TGTGCCTGGAGTGCCTCAGGAACCGGGGAGCTGTTTTTT.

V usage is TRBV12-3 or TRBV12-4 and J usage is TRBJ1-1, with D maybe TRBD1 (5 bases). This CDR3 region has 13 residues. Between the trimmed V and J ends, which lost 6 bases and 4 bases, there was a span of 12 bases. The CDR3 sequence: CASSGLRGTEAFF. CDR3 nucleotides: TGTGCCAGCAGCGGACTAAGGGGCACTGAAGCTTTCTTT.